This T cell receptor (beta chain) was sequenced for a study of shared clonotypes between healthy human individuals. The CDR3 consists of 14 residues. J lost 11 bases, V lost 7 bases, and 17 bases had no gene match. The germline V gene encodes CDR1 MDHEN and CDR2 SYDVKM. Some clones are missing from TCRdb's copy, which holds only in-frame ones; the method was immunoSEQ multiplex PCR. The sample gives roughly 2,500,000 clones, under 95% of which show up once; around 0.37% is in the top ten. Division of CD4+ cells produced a CD45RA+ naive subset and a CD45RA-negative memory subset. The J gene is TRBJ2-7, the V gene TRBV28, with TRBD1 matching over 7 bases. Sample: naive CD4+ T cells from PBMCs. The subset here: CD45RA+ positively selected. The source of this sequence is a man aged 18 to 29 in good health. Some clones in this sample may be carry-over from other donors' samples. Written as DNA, the CDR3 is TGTGCCAGCAACCCCTACAGGGGCAATTCTCTGAAGTACTTC. Translated: CASNPYRGNSLKYF.